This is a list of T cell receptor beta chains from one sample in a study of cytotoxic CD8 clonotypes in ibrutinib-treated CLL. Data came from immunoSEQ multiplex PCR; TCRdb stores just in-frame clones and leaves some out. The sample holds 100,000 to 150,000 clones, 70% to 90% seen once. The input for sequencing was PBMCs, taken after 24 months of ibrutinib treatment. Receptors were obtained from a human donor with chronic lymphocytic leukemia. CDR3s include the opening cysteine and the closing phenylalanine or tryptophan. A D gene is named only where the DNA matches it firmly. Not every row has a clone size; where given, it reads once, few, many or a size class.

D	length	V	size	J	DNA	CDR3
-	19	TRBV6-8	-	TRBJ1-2	TGTGCCAGCAGCCTTGGGCCGGTCAGTAACAAAGGGTCTAACTATGGCTACACCTTC	CASSLGPVSNKGSNYGYTF
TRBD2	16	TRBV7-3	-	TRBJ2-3	TGTGCCAGCAGTAATCCTGGGACTAGCGGGAAAGATACGCAGTATTTT	CASSNPGTSGKDTQYF
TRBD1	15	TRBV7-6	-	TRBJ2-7	TGTGCCAGCAGCCCCGGGACAGGGCAACTCTACGAGCAGTACTTC	CASSPGTGQLYEQYF
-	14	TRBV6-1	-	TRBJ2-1	TGTGCCAGCATTACAGGGTTCTCCTACAATGAGCAGTTCTTC	CASITGFSYNEQFF
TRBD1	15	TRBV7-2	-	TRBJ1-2	TGTGCCAGCAGTCTCTCGGGACAGACTAACTATGGCTACACCTTC	CASSLSGQTNYGYTF
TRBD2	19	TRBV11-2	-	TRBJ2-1	TGTGCCAGCAGCTTATTGGGTGGGGCTAGCGGGGTAGAATACAATGAGCAGTTCTTC	CASSLLGGASGVEYNEQFF
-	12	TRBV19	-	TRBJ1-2	TGTGCCAGTAGTAAGGAGCGATGGGGCTACACCTTC	CASSKERWGYTF
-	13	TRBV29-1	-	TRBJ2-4	TGCAGCGTTCGCCGGGACACCCAAAACATTCAGTACTTC	CSVRRDTQNIQYF
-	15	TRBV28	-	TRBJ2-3	TGTGCCAGCAGATCCTGGTCACCTAGCACAGATACGCAGTATTTT	CASRSWSPSTDTQYF
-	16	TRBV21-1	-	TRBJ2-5	TGTGCCAGCAGCAAAGTGGGACTAGCGGGGCAAGAGACCCAGTACTTC	CASSKVGLAGQETQYF
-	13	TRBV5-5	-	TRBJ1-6	TGTGCCAGCAGCGTAACAGGAAATTCACCCCTCCACTTT	CASSVTGNSPLHF
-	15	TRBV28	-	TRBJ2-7	TGTGCCAGCACCATAGGGGGGGGTGGCCTCTACGAGCAGTACTTC	CASTIGGGGLYEQYF
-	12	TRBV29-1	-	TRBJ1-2	TGCAGCGTTGACAACATAGACTATGGCTACACCTTC	CSVDNIDYGYTF
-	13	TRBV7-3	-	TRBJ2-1	TGTGCCAGCAGCCCATCCCGGGGGCATGAGCAGTTCTTC	CASSPSRGHEQFF
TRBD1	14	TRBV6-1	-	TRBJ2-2	TGTGCCAGCTCAGGACAGGGGGACACCGGGGAGCTGTTTTTT	CASSGQGDTGELFF
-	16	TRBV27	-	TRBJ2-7	TGTGCCAGCAGGTTCCGATCAGGGGCATTTATGGGCGAGCAGTACTTC	CASRFRSGAFMGEQYF
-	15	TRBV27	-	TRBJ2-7	TGTGCCAGCAGTTCCCTCGCAGGGAGCACCTACGAGCAGTACTTC	CASSSLAGSTYEQYF
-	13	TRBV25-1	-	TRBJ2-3	TGTGCCAGCAGGGCGGACAACACAGATACGCAGTATTTT	CASRADNTDTQYF
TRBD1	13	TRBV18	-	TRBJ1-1	TGTGCCAGCTCATCAGGGGGCGGCACTGAAGCTTTCTTT	CASSSGGGTEAFF
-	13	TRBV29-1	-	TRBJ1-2	TGCAGCGTTGAAGAGGCCCCAGGGGAAAACTACACCTTC	CSVEEAPGENYTF
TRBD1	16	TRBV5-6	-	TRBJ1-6	TGTGCCAGCAGCCCCCGAGTGACAGGGGTGTCTTCACCCCTCCACTTT	CASSPRVTGVSSPLHF
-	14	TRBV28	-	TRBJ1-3	TGTGCCAGCAGTCCAGGGCTCTCTGGAAACACCATATATTTT	CASSPGLSGNTIYF
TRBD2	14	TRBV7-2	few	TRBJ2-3	TGTGCCAGCAGCACGCGGGGGGGCCGGGATACGCAGTATTTT	CASSTRGGRDTQYF
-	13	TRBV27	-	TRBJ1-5	TGTGCCAGCAGTTACGCGAGCAATCAGCCCCAGCATTTT	CASSYASNQPQHF
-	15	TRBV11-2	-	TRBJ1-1	TGTGCCAGCAGCTCAGGGCAGGGTCTTAACACTGAAGCTTTCTTT	CASSSGQGLNTEAFF
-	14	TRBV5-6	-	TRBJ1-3	TGTGCCAGCAGCTTGGTCTTACTTGGAAACACCATATATTTT	CASSLVLLGNTIYF
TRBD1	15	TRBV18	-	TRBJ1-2	TGTGCCAGCTCACCAGAGACAGGGTTTAACTATGGCTACACCTTC	CASSPETGFNYGYTF
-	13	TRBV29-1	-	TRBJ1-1	TGCAGCGTGAAGGGACGGATGAACACTGAAGCTTTCTTT	CSVKGRMNTEAFF
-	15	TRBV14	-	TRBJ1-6	TGTGCCAGCAGCCGTAGCCCCACCCCGGGGGGAGCCCTCCACTTT	CASSRSPTPGGALHF
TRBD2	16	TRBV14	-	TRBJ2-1	TGTGCCAGCAGCCAACTAGCGGGAGCTCTGGGCAATGAGCAGTTCTTC	CASSQLAGALGNEQFF